The 10 T cell receptor beta chains presented below share a single source sample, sequenced in a study of blood T cell repertoires in COVID-19. The protocol was immunoSEQ multiplex PCR, while the TCRdb copy is restricted to in-frame clones and leaves out a portion. Among fewer than 350,000 clones listed, approximately 86% were seen once. Sequencing input: peripheral blood. The receptors shown here come from a young man with COVID-19, enrolled during active disease.

This chain links TRBV20-1 with TRBJ2-7, with 8 bases fitting TRBD2. CDR3 size: 14 residues. The junction had 6 bases not matched to a gene; V was cut back by 3 bases and J by 2 bases. Germline CDR1 DFQATT, CDR2 SNEGSKA (reference sequence). The CDR3 DNA reads as TGCAGTGCTAGTCCAGCAGCGGGGGCCTACGAGCAGTACTTC. Translating it yields CSASPAAGAYEQYF.

The genes are TRBV19 and TRBJ1-1; TRBD1 agrees at 7 bases. V was clipped by 3 bases and J by 1 base; unmatched bases: 11. This CDR3 comprises 17 residues. CDR1 and CDR2 (germline): LNHDA, SQIVND (reference sequence). The CDR3, as DNA: TGTGCCAGTAGTATGGAAGGGGGCGGGTTGAGGAACACTGAAGCTTTCTTT. Translated, it gives CASSMEGGGLRNTEAFF.

This sequence joins TRBV6-2 or TRBV6-3 and TRBJ2-6; D gene ambiguous. The V end was cut by 6 bases, the J end by 4 bases, with 16 bases between. The germline V gene encodes CDR1 MNHEY and CDR2 SVGEGT. The CDR3 runs 16 residues. The CDR3 nucleotides read TGTGCCAGCAGCAGAGCCGGTATATCCGGGGCCAACGTCCTGACTTTC. The encoded protein is CASSRAGISGANVLTF.

V gene TRBV5-6 combines with J gene TRBJ1-4, with D perhaps TRBD1 (5 bases). CDR1 is SGHDT and CDR2 is YYEEEE in the germline V gene. The CDR3 is 16 amino acids. V shed 3 bases and J shed 7 bases, with 19 bases lying between them. The CDR3 here is CASSSPLGREGEKLFF. CDR3 bases: TGTGCCAGCAGCTCCCCCTTAGGCAGGGAAGGTGAAAAACTGTTTTTT.

The chain is built from TRBV11-2 and TRBJ2-3, with D unclear. Trimming took off 2 bases at V and 3 bases at J, with 9 bases between the two ends. Germline V gene lookup returns CDR1 SGHAT and CDR2 FQNNGV. This CDR3 spans 14 amino acids. This CDR3 is CASSLRLSTDTQYF. DNA of the CDR3: TGTGCCAGCAGCTTACGTCTGTCTACAGATACGCAGTATTTT.

The chain has TRBV20-1 and TRBJ1-2; unclear D gene. This CDR3 has 11 amino acids. The germline V and J ends were trimmed by 3 bases and 5 bases, with 7 bases remaining between them. CDR1 and CDR2 from the germline V gene are DFQATT and SNEGSKA (reference sequence). The CDR3 loop is CSARTIYGYTF. DNA of the CDR3: TGCAGTGCTAGGACTATTTATGGCTACACCTTC.

V usage is TRBV27 and J usage is TRBJ2-1; D gene uncertain. CDR3 size: 16 residues. The V and J ends lost 6 bases and 1 base respectively, with 16 bases between them. Germline values: CDR1 MNHEY, CDR2 SMNVEV (reference sequence). The CDR3: CASSPYAALSYNEQFF. The CDR3 DNA reads as TGTGCCAGCAGCCCTTATGCAGCGTTATCCTACAATGAGCAGTTCTTC.

The genes are TRBV19 and TRBJ1-5; the D gene is possibly TRBD1 (6 bases). Germline lookup yields CDR1 LNHDA and CDR2 SQIVND (reference sequence). Trimming removed 3 bases at V and 1 base at J, with 10 bases between. The CDR3 sequence is 15 residues long. CDR3 DNA: TGTGCCAGTAGTATTACAGGGACCAGCAATCAGCCCCAGCATTTT. Amino acids: CASSITGTSNQPQHF.

This chain uses TRBV18 with TRBJ2-1, with 12 bases aligning to TRBD2. Germline loops: CDR1 KGHSH, CDR2 LQKENI. The CDR3 runs to 14 residues. Trimming cost V 5 bases and J 9 bases; bases outside gene matches: 5. The CDR3 spells CASSSSGGAGEQFF. CDR3 in DNA: TGTGCCAGCTCATCTAGCGGGGGGGCCGGTGAGCAGTTCTTC. The complete variable domain, with remaining parts taken from reference TRBV18 and TRBJ2-1, reads NAGVMQNPRHLVRRRGQEARLRCSPMKGHSHVYWYRQLPEEGLKFMVYLQKENIIDESGMPKERFSAEFPKEGPSILRIQQVVRGDSAAYFCASSSSGGAGEQFFGPGTRLTVL.

V usage is TRBV4-3 and J usage is TRBJ1-5; 7 nucleotides agree with TRBD1. J was trimmed by 6 bases and V by 2 bases; bases with no gene match: 7. Germline CDR1 is LGHNA and CDR2 is YSLEER. The CDR3 totals 15 residues. The CDR3 DNA sequence: TGCGCCAGCAGCCAAACCTCAGGGGGAAGTCAGCCCCAGCATTTT. Protein: CASSQTSGGSQPQHF.